The rows below give T cell receptor beta chains drawn from one sample of a study of blood T cell repertoires in COVID-19. Sequenced by immunoSEQ multiplex PCR; TCRdb stores in-frame clones only, minus some. The table lists 250,000 to 400,000 clones, approximately 89% of them singletons. The sample consisted of peripheral blood. These receptors originate from a woman in her 30s with COVID-19, enrolled during active disease. The CDR3 runs from the conserved cysteine through the conserved F or W. The D gene is left open where the match is weak. Some rows have no size entry. The others give once, few or many, or a class for an expanded clone.

d_call	v_call	clone_size	j_call	cdr3_nt	cdr3_aa
-	TRBV2	-	TRBJ2-1	TGTGCCAGCAGTGATGGTAGAGGGGGTCTTGGGTTCTTC	CASSDGRGGLGFF
-	TRBV28	-	TRBJ1-4	TGTGCCAGCAGTGACCTTAGGGGGTTTGGAGAAAAACTGTTTTTT	CASSDLRGFGEKLFF
-	TRBV4-1	-	TRBJ1-1	TGCGCCAGCAGCCTACGTGGCGGAGGGGACACTGAAGCTTTCTTT	CASSLRGGGDTEAFF
TRBD1	TRBV6-2/TRBV6-3	-	TRBJ1-5	TGTGCCAGCAGCCTCGACAGGGGGGGCAATCAGCCCCAGCATTTT	CASSLDRGGNQPQHF
-	TRBV4-1	-	TRBJ1-3	TGCGCCAGCAGCCTCTTCGCGGCGGTCTCTGGAAACACCATATATTTT	CASSLFAAVSGNTIYF
TRBD1	TRBV6-6	-	TRBJ1-6	TGTGCCAGCAGTACCGGACAGGGGTTTTCACCCCTCCACTTT	CASSTGQGFSPLHF
-	TRBV28	-	TRBJ1-1	TGTGCCAGCTCTGAGTTGAACACTGAAGCTTTCTTT	CASSELNTEAFF
-	TRBV5-6	-	TRBJ1-4	TGTGCCAGCAGCTTGTGGCAGGGGAAAGAAAAACTGTTTTTT	CASSLWQGKEKLFF
TRBD2	TRBV9	-	TRBJ2-1	TGTGCCAGCAGCGCGCTAGCGGGAGATTACAATGAGCAGTTCTTC	CASSALAGDYNEQFF
-	TRBV7-9	-	TRBJ1-2	TGTGCCAGCTCCCTCGAGACCCCGCGGTATGGCTACACCTTC	CASSLETPRYGYTF
-	TRBV2	-	TRBJ1-6	TGTGCCAGCTGTTTAACGTCCGGGGTTTATTCACCCCTCCACTTT	CASCLTSGVYSPLHF
TRBD2	TRBV30	-	TRBJ2-1	TGTGCCTGGAGTGTCCCTAGCGGGGGAAACAATGAGCAGTTCTTC	CAWSVPSGGNNEQFF
TRBD1	TRBV27	-	TRBJ1-1	TGTGCCAGCAGTTTAAGTGGGGACAGGATGAACACTGAAGCTTTCTTT	CASSLSGDRMNTEAFF
-	TRBV5-1	-	TRBJ1-4	TGCGCCAGCAGCTACGAGTCTCCAACTAATGAAAAACTGTTTTTT	CASSYESPTNEKLFF
-	TRBV21-1	-	TRBJ1-5	TGTGCCAGCAGCTTTACAGGGAAGGTCAATCAGCCCCAGCATTTT	CASSFTGKVNQPQHF
TRBD1	TRBV6-5	-	TRBJ1-4	TGTGCCAGCAGTTACGGGACAGGTATGTTTTTT	CASSYGTGMFF
-	TRBV5-1	-	TRBJ2-5	TGCGCCAGCAGCTTGGTAAATGGGGCTGGCGCAGGGACCCAGTACTTC	CASSLVNGAGAGTQYF
-	TRBV7-9	-	TRBJ1-2	TGTGCCAGCAGCTTTCAGTCCGGGAACTATGGCTACACCTTC	CASSFQSGNYGYTF
-	TRBV28	-	TRBJ1-2	TGTGCCAGCAGTTCCACCTACGGCTACACCTTC	CASSSTYGYTF
TRBD1	TRBV15	-	TRBJ1-2	TGTGCCACCAGCAGAGAAGGGACAGGGCATGGCTACACCTTC	CATSREGTGHGYTF
-	TRBV4-3	-	TRBJ1-1	TGCGCCAGCAGCCAAGACATAGTATCGGACACTGAAGCTTTCTTT	CASSQDIVSDTEAFF
-	TRBV19	-	TRBJ1-3	TGTGCCAGTACGAGGAGAGAGAGAACTAACACCATATATTTT	CASTRRERTNTIYF
-	TRBV13	-	TRBJ2-5	TGTGCCAGCAGCTTAATGAGGGACCAAGAGACCCAGTACTTC	CASSLMRDQETQYF
-	TRBV19	-	TRBJ1-6	TGTGCCAGTAGTCTTCGGGGGGATTCACCCCTCCACTTT	CASSLRGDSPLHF
TRBD1	TRBV4-1	once	TRBJ1-2	TGCGCCAGCAGAAGACAGGGCACTAACTATGGCTATACCTTC	CASRRQGTNYGYTF
TRBD1	TRBV7-2	-	TRBJ2-7	TGTGCCAGCAGCATCGACAGGGGCTACTACGAGCAGTACTTC	CASSIDRGYYEQYF
-	TRBV6-5	-	TRBJ2-7	TGTGCCAGCATTAGGGGACTCTACGAGCAGTACTTC	CASIRGLYEQYF
TRBD1	TRBV28	once	TRBJ2-1	TGTGCCAGCAAGTTTGGGGGGACAGGGTTTAATGAGCAGTTCTTC	CASKFGGTGFNEQFF
-	TRBV3-1/TRBV3-2	-	TRBJ1-2	TGTGCCAGCAGCCAAGGTATTATCAGGGATTTTTACTATGGCTACACCTTC	CASSQGIIRDFYYGYTF
TRBD1	TRBV4-2	-	TRBJ2-1	TGTGCCAGCAGCCAAGACGACAGGGGCTTATACAATGAGCAGTTCTTC	CASSQDDRGLYNEQFF
-	TRBV12-5	-	TRBJ1-6	TGTGCTAGTGGTTTGGCCTTAAATTCACCCCTCCACTTT	CASGLALNSPLHF